The subject of this entry is one T cell receptor beta chain. Its antigen is not known. The protocol was immunoSEQ multiplex PCR, while the TCRdb copy is restricted to in-frame clones and leaves out a portion. This table has 200,000 to 250,000 clones, roughly 94% appearing once. The data are from a study of T cell responses to AZD1222 COVID-19 vaccine. General observations from the study: Unmutated regions of variants are reportedly targeted by nearly half of spike-specific TCRs. Most donors were white British and more were female, and clonal diversity was possibly underestimated. Elevations in Spike-specific TCR breadth and depth followed administration of two AZD1222 doses.

The J segment lost 4 bases and the V segment lost 3 bases, leaving 12 bases of the junction unmatched. Germline CDR1 is DFQATT and CDR2 is SNEGSKA (reference sequence). The CDR3 runs to 16 residues. Sequencing was performed on peripheral blood, taken 28 days after the second dose of the MenACWY control vaccine. The gene calls are TRBV20-1 and TRBJ1-5; TRBD1 matches at 7 bases. The TCR sequence derives from an adult who received the MenACWY meningococcal vaccine as a control. The CDR3 DNA reads TGCAGTGCTAGTGCAAGGACAGGCGTTGGGAATCAGCCCCAGCATTTT. Translating gives CSASARTGVGNQPQHF.